The 9 T cell receptor beta chains presented below share a single source sample, sequenced in a study of technical replicates of blood from several donors. Here immunoSEQ multiplex PCR was the method, and the copy in TCRdb shows in-frame clones only, minus some. The sample lists under 100,000 clones, about 96% occurring once. Sequencing was carried out using T cells isolated from PBMCs. All receptors come from a human donor in good health.

Comment on this clone: The same CDR3 also results from other DNA sequences found in this sample. The V gene is TRBV19, the J gene TRBJ1-1; perhaps TRBD1 as D (5 bases). Trimming removed 1 base at V and 2 bases at J, with 8 bases between. Germline values: CDR1 LNHDA, CDR2 SQIVND (reference sequence). This CDR3 spans 14 amino acids. CDR3 loop: CASSIGQGNTEAFF. DNA of the CDR3: TGTGCCAGTAGTATAGGTCAGGGCAACACTGAAGCTTTCTTT.

This chain links TRBV2 with TRBJ2-2, with 9 bases identical to TRBD1. CDR1 and CDR2 (germline): SNHLY, FYNNEI. This CDR3 contains 14 residues. The ends lost 8 bases at V and 6 bases at J; junction bases unmatched: 7. The CDR3 reads CASDLQGAAGELFF. CDR3 DNA sequence: TGTGCCAGCGATCTACAGGGGGCCGCCGGGGAGCTGTTTTTT.

The J gene is TRBJ1-1, the V gene TRBV6-5; D not certain. The length of the CDR3 is 14 residues. V lost 4 bases to trimming and J lost 0 bases, with 9 bases between them. The germline V gene encodes CDR1 MNHEY and CDR2 SVGAGI. CDR3 sequence (DNA): TGTGCCAGCAGTTTACTACGGCTGAACACTGAAGCTTTCTTT. Its protein product is CASSLLRLNTEAFF.

This chain uses TRBV19 with TRBJ1-1; the D is unclear. Germline values: CDR1 LNHDA, CDR2 SQIVND (reference sequence). The V gene lost 2 bases and the J gene lost 2 bases, with 15 bases spanning the gap. The CDR3 sequence is 16 residues long. CDR3 DNA: TGTGCCAGTAGTATATTACAGATTACAACTAACACTGAAGCTTTCTTT. Protein product: CASSILQITTNTEAFF.

This chain joins TRBV29-1 and TRBJ2-7; 7 bases fit TRBD1. The CDR3 consists of 12 residues. The ends lost 6 bases at V and 5 bases at J; junction bases unmatched: 7. The germline V gene encodes CDR1 SQVTM and CDR2 ANQGSEA. CDR3 region: CSVGEGQNEQYF. CDR3 DNA: TGCAGCGTCGGAGAGGGACAGAACGAGCAGTACTTC.

V and J are TRBV28 and TRBJ1-5, with D possibly TRBD1 on 5 matching bases. Trimming shortened V by 8 bases and J by 3 bases, and 8 bases separated the two germline ends. CDR1 and CDR2 (germline): MDHEN, SYDVKM. This CDR3 spans 12 amino acids. The CDR3 DNA reads TGTGCCAGCTGGGGGGTCAATCAGCCCCAGCATTTT. Its translation: CASWGVNQPQHF.

The V call is TRBV11-2, the J call TRBJ1-1; TRBD1 agrees at 10 bases. Germline CDR1 and CDR2: SGHAT and FQNNGV. CDR3 length equals 15 residues. V lost 6 bases and J lost 8; bases outside the gene matches: 12. The DNA for the CDR3 is TGTGCCAGCAGATCCGGGACAGGGGCCTTGGGGGAAGCTTTCTTT. Translating it yields CASRSGTGALGEAFF.

This clone was picked up one time. The chain joins TRBV5-5 to TRBJ1-5, with a possible D match to TRBD1 (5 bases). CDR1 is SGHKS, CDR2 YYEKEE, per germline (reference sequence). V gave up 4 bases and J gave up 0 bases, with 11 bases separating them. The CDR3 spans 15 residues. DNA of the CDR3: TGTGCCAGCAGCATGGAGGGGTTTAGCAATCAGCCCCAGCATTTT. This translates into CASSMEGFSNQPQHF. The variable domain in full, with the rest retrieved from reference TRBV5-5 and TRBJ1-5, is DAGVTQSPTHLIKTRGQQVTLRCSPISGHKSVSWYQQVLGQGPQFIFQYYEKEERGRGNFPDRFSARQFPNYSSELNVNALLLGDSALYLCASSMEGFSNQPQHFGDGTRLSIL.

The chain joins TRBV10-3 to TRBJ1-5; 9 bases line up with TRBD1. The CDR3 is 13 amino acids. J gave up 7 bases and V 11 bases, and 9 bases lay outside the gene matches. Germline CDR1 ENHRY, CDR2 SYGVKD. In nucleotides, the CDR3 is TGTGCCTCTGAGGACAGGGGAGGCCAGCCCCAGCATTTT. Protein sequence: CASEDRGGQPQHF.